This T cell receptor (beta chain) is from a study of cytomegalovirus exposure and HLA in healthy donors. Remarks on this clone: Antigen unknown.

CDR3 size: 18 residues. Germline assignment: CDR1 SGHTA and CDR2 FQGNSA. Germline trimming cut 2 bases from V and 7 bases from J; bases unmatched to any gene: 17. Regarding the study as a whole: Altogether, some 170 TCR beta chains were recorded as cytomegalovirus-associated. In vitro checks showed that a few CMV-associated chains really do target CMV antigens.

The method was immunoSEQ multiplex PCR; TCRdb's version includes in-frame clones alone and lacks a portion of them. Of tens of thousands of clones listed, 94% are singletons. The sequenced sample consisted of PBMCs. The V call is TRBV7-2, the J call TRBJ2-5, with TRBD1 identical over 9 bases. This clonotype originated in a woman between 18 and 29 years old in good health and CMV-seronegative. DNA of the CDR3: TGTGCCAGCAGCTTACCTTCCCTCGACAGGGGGAGAAGTCTGACCCAGTACTTC. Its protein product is CASSLPSLDRGRSLTQYF.